One and the same sample provided the 5 T cell receptor beta chains below, sequenced in a study of cytomegalovirus exposure and HLA in healthy donors. The repertoire was sequenced with immunoSEQ multiplex PCR; TCRdb's copy has only in-frame clones and lacks some. This sample has about 55,000 clones, with more than 80% found just once. Sequencing was performed on PBMCs. The receptor set was obtained from a man aged 18 to 29 in good health and CMV-seronegative.

The chain employs TRBV29-1 and TRBJ1-5; D is possibly TRBD1 (5 bases). CDR3 length equals 14 residues. Trimming left V 7 bases short and J 3 bases short, with 16 bases between. The V gene's germline CDR1 is SQVTM and CDR2 ANQGSEA. CDR3 nucleotides: TGCAGCGCGGAAAGACAAGGGGACAATCAGCCCCAGCATTTT. Translating it yields CSAERQGDNQPQHF.

The chain carries TRBV11-2 and TRBJ2-1, with TRBD2 identical over 9 bases. The CDR3 extends over 16 amino acids. CDR1 and CDR2 (germline): SGHAT, FQNNGV. V trimming: 4 bases; J trimming: 4 bases; junction bases outside the gene matches: 8. In DNA form, the CDR3 reads TGTGCCAGCAGCTCCCCTGGCGGGAGGGGATACAATGAGCAGTTCTTC. It yields the protein CASSSPGGRGYNEQFF. The complete variable domain, with remaining parts taken from reference TRBV11-2 and TRBJ2-1, reads EAGVAQSPRYKIIEKRQSVAFWCNPISGHATLYWYQQILGQGPKLLIQFQNNGVVDDSQLPKDRFSAERLKGVDSTLKIQPAKLEDSAVYLCASSSPGGRGYNEQFFGPGTRLTVL.

V is TRBV11-2 and J is TRBJ1-1; TRBD1 might be the D (5 bases). Germline values: CDR1 SGHAT, CDR2 FQNNGV. With 7 bases removed from V and 5 bases from J, the gap between germline ends came to 8 bases. This CDR3 contains 11 residues. CDR3 region: CASIRGTEAFF. The CDR3 DNA is TGTGCCAGCATAAGGGGAACTGAAGCTTTCTTT.

This chain joins TRBV11-3 and TRBJ2-3, with 14 nucleotides matching TRBD2. Per the germline V gene, CDR1 is SGHNT and CDR2 is YENEEA. Unmatched junction bases numbered 8, after V lost 0 bases and J lost 3 bases. The CDR3 contains 19 residues. Here the CDR3 reads CASSLDSGLAGETTDTQYF. CDR3 nucleotide sequence: TGTGCCAGCAGCTTAGATTCGGGACTAGCGGGAGAGACTACAGATACGCAGTATTTT.

The gene calls are TRBV9 and TRBJ2-7; weak D call: TRBD2 (5 bases). The CDR3 loop spans 13 amino acids. V lost 4 bases, J lost 7 bases, and 15 bases lay in between. Germline V lookup: CDR1 SGDLS, CDR2 YYNGEE. CDR3 residues: CASSPPSGVEQYF. CDR3 DNA sequence: TGTGCCAGCAGCCCCCCCTCCGGGGTGGAGCAGTACTTC.